This T cell receptor beta chain is from a study of shared clonotypes between healthy human individuals. Sequenced by immunoSEQ multiplex PCR; TCRdb stores in-frame clones only, minus some. The table has more than 900,000 clones, 70% to 80% seen once. This CDR3 has 16 residues. V was trimmed by 4 bases and J by 0 bases, leaving 16 bases between them. Germline V gene sequence: CDR1 SGDLS, CDR2 YYNGEE. General observations from the study: Of the naive CD4 clonotypes, around 4.9% were shared across several donors.

Recent vaccinations or acute infections were absent in the healthy HIV-negative adult donors. Negatively enriched CD4+ T cells were divided by CD45RA into naive and memory. This clone was found once. As yet, its antigen is unknown. This chain links TRBV9 with TRBJ1-2, with D possibly TRBD1 on 5 matching bases. This receptor was identified in a man between 18 and 29 years old in good health. Some clones in this sample may be carry-over from other donors' samples. Sequences were obtained from memory CD4+ T cells from PBMCs. Sample subset: CD45RA-negative fraction. CDR3 sequence (DNA): TGTGCCAGCAGCCCTTGGGACGTAGGTTCTAACTATGGCTACACCTTC. The encoded protein is CASSPWDVGSNYGYTF.